The rows below give T cell receptor beta chains drawn from one sample of a study of PD-1 blockade in classical Hodgkin lymphoma. Profiling relied on immunoSEQ multiplex PCR, and the TCRdb table lists in-frame clones only, not all of them. The data show about 54,000 clones, approximately 90% seen once. Sequencing used peripheral blood mononuclear cells (PBMCs), obtained before the second cycle of nivolumab. These receptors were taken from a human donor with classical Hodgkin lymphoma. CDR3s include the opening cysteine and the closing phenylalanine or tryptophan. A D gene is named only where the DNA matches it firmly. Rows may omit the clone size; those that give it use once, few, many or a size class.

clone size: NA; V gene: TRBV27; J gene: TRBJ2-7; D gene: TRBD2; CDR3 DNA: TGTGCCAGCAAGAACCCTCTAGCGGGGTCCTACGAGCAGTACTTC; CDR3 protein: CASKNPLAGSYEQYF
clone size: NA; V gene: TRBV6-5; J gene: TRBJ2-3; D gene: NA; CDR3 DNA: TGTGCCAGCAGCTCCCAGGGACGGGCCACAGATACGCAGTATTTT; CDR3 protein: CASSSQGRATDTQYF
clone size: NA; V gene: TRBV28; J gene: TRBJ2-7; D gene: NA; CDR3 DNA: TGTGCCAGCAGTTCCGGGAGTAGGTACGAGCAGTACTTC; CDR3 protein: CASSSGSRYEQYF
clone size: once; V gene: TRBV7-3; J gene: TRBJ2-3; D gene: NA; CDR3 DNA: TGTGCCAGCAGCTCCACGGGCGATACGCAGTATTTT; CDR3 protein: CASSSTGDTQYF
clone size: NA; V gene: TRBV14; J gene: TRBJ2-3; D gene: NA; CDR3 DNA: TGTGCCAGCAGCCAACTTGGAGATACGCAGTATTTT; CDR3 protein: CASSQLGDTQYF
clone size: few; V gene: TRBV29-1; J gene: TRBJ2-1; D gene: NA; CDR3 DNA: TGCAGCGTTGCCATCTCCTACAATGAGCAGTTCTTC; CDR3 protein: CSVAISYNEQFF
clone size: NA; V gene: TRBV4-1; J gene: TRBJ1-3; D gene: NA; CDR3 DNA: TGCGCCAGCAGCCAAGATCGAGGGCCTGGAAACACCATATATTTT; CDR3 protein: CASSQDRGPGNTIYF
clone size: NA; V gene: TRBV19; J gene: TRBJ1-5; D gene: TRBD1; CDR3 DNA: TGTGCCAGTAGTATAGTTCCAGGGGGCGTCCAGCCCCAGCATTTT; CDR3 protein: CASSIVPGGVQPQHF
clone size: NA; V gene: TRBV10-3; J gene: TRBJ2-2; D gene: NA; CDR3 DNA: TGTGCCACCGGCCACCAGGGCCCCGGGGAGCTGTTTTTT; CDR3 protein: CATGHQGPGELFF
clone size: NA; V gene: TRBV18; J gene: TRBJ2-1; D gene: NA; CDR3 DNA: TGTGCCAGCTCGCCCTTACCCGGGACTTATAACAATGAGCAGTTCTTC; CDR3 protein: CASSPLPGTYNNEQFF
clone size: NA; V gene: TRBV2; J gene: TRBJ1-1; D gene: NA; CDR3 DNA: TGTGCCAGCAGGAGGGTCCTGGGGGAGATGAACACTGAAGCTTTCTTT; CDR3 protein: CASRRVLGEMNTEAFF
clone size: NA; V gene: TRBV6-5; J gene: TRBJ2-7; D gene: NA; CDR3 DNA: TGTGCCAGCAGTTACAGGGGGGATGAGCAGTACTTC; CDR3 protein: CASSYRGDEQYF
clone size: NA; V gene: TRBV6-6; J gene: TRBJ2-1; D gene: NA; CDR3 DNA: TGTGCCAGCGCCCATGGGGAGACCGATGAGCAGTTCTTC; CDR3 protein: CASAHGETDEQFF
clone size: NA; V gene: TRBV25-1; J gene: TRBJ2-7; D gene: NA; CDR3 DNA: TGTGCCAGCTGTTCCGCCTCCTACGAGCAGTACTTC; CDR3 protein: CASCSASYEQYF
clone size: NA; V gene: TRBV2; J gene: TRBJ2-5; D gene: NA; CDR3 DNA: TGTGCCAGCAGAACCCAGGGAAAGGAGGAGACCCAGTACTTC; CDR3 protein: CASRTQGKEETQYF
clone size: once; V gene: TRBV6-6; J gene: TRBJ1-1; D gene: NA; CDR3 DNA: TGTGCCAGCAGCCCCAGCCGGATTGAAGCTTTCTTT; CDR3 protein: CASSPSRIEAFF
clone size: once; V gene: TRBV5-5; J gene: TRBJ1-1; D gene: NA; CDR3 DNA: TGTGCCAGCAGCCGGGTGGAGGGATGGACTGAAGCTTTCTTT; CDR3 protein: CASSRVEGWTEAFF
clone size: NA; V gene: TRBV30; J gene: TRBJ1-3; D gene: NA; CDR3 DNA: TGTGCCTGGAGTAGGAACACCATATATTTT; CDR3 protein: CAWSRNTIYF
clone size: NA; V gene: TRBV4-3; J gene: TRBJ2-4; D gene: NA; CDR3 DNA: TGCGCCAGCAGCCAAGAAGTGATGGGTTGGGAAGAGTACTTC; CDR3 protein: CASSQEVMGWEEYF
clone size: NA; V gene: TRBV5-1; J gene: TRBJ2-3; D gene: NA; CDR3 DNA: TGCGCCAGCAGCTTGGGGACACCCGCAGATACGCAGTATTTT; CDR3 protein: CASSLGTPADTQYF
clone size: NA; V gene: TRBV4-1; J gene: TRBJ2-5; D gene: NA; CDR3 DNA: TGCGCCAGCAGCCAAGAGGGGGCGGGGGACCAAGAGACCCAGTACTTC; CDR3 protein: CASSQEGAGDQETQYF
clone size: NA; V gene: TRBV5-1; J gene: TRBJ2-3; D gene: NA; CDR3 DNA: TGCGCCAGCAGGCCGAGGGCGGAGGGAGATACGCAGTATTTT; CDR3 protein: CASRPRAEGDTQYF
clone size: NA; V gene: TRBV9; J gene: TRBJ1-6; D gene: NA; CDR3 DNA: TGTGCCAGCAGCCCGTCGCAGGGGTTGTTTTATAATTCACCCCTCCACTTT; CDR3 protein: CASSPSQGLFYNSPLHF
clone size: NA; V gene: TRBV6-1; J gene: TRBJ1-1; D gene: NA; CDR3 DNA: TGTGCCAGCAGATCCTTGAACACTGAAGCTTTCTTT; CDR3 protein: CASRSLNTEAFF
clone size: NA; V gene: TRBV28; J gene: TRBJ2-5; D gene: NA; CDR3 DNA: TGTGCCAGCAGTTGGCGTGGTCCTAGAGAAGAGACCCAGTACTTC; CDR3 protein: CASSWRGPREETQYF
clone size: NA; V gene: TRBV11-2; J gene: TRBJ2-3; D gene: NA; CDR3 DNA: TGTGCCAGCAGCCCTTACGCCAGCAAGAATACGCAGTATTTT; CDR3 protein: CASSPYASKNTQYF
clone size: NA; V gene: TRBV27; J gene: TRBJ2-4; D gene: NA; CDR3 DNA: TGTGCCAGCAGTCCGATACAACGGACAAGAGATCTAGCCAAAAACATTCAGTACTTC; CDR3 protein: CASSPIQRTRDLAKNIQYF
clone size: NA; V gene: TRBV7-6; J gene: TRBJ1-3; D gene: NA; CDR3 DNA: TGTGCCAGCAGCACACGCGGGACACTAAGCTCTGGAAACACCATATATTTT; CDR3 protein: CASSTRGTLSSGNTIYF
clone size: NA; V gene: TRBV23-1; J gene: TRBJ2-7; D gene: TRBD1; CDR3 DNA: TGCGCCAGCACCCCGGACAAGGGGGCGAAATCCTACGAGCAGTACTTC; CDR3 protein: CASTPDKGAKSYEQYF
clone size: NA; V gene: TRBV7-3; J gene: TRBJ2-1; D gene: NA; CDR3 DNA: TGTGCCAGCAGCTTATTCCCGGCAACCAGGGAATACAATGAGCAGTTCTTC; CDR3 protein: CASSLFPATREYNEQFF
clone size: NA; V gene: TRBV7-8; J gene: TRBJ2-7; D gene: NA; CDR3 DNA: TGTGCCAGCAGCCCAAGCCCCGGGGGACAATCGGGGCAGTACTTC; CDR3 protein: CASSPSPGGQSGQYF
clone size: NA; V gene: TRBV4-2; J gene: TRBJ2-7; D gene: NA; CDR3 DNA: TGTGCCAGCAGCCAAGATAGGGTGTACTTC; CDR3 protein: CASSQDRVYF
clone size: NA; V gene: TRBV7-3; J gene: TRBJ2-2; D gene: NA; CDR3 DNA: TGTGCCAGCAGCTTTCAAGGGCCGAACACCGGGGAGCTGTTTTTT; CDR3 protein: CASSFQGPNTGELFF
clone size: NA; V gene: TRBV7-9; J gene: TRBJ1-3; D gene: NA; CDR3 DNA: TGTGCCAGCAGCCCCCAGCAGGGAAGTGGAAACACCATATATTTT; CDR3 protein: CASSPQQGSGNTIYF
clone size: NA; V gene: TRBV7-9; J gene: TRBJ1-5; D gene: NA; CDR3 DNA: TGTGCCAGCAGCTTAGCGCACGGGATGGGTTATAGCAATCAGCCCCAGCATTTT; CDR3 protein: CASSLAHGMGYSNQPQHF
clone size: NA; V gene: TRBV6-5; J gene: TRBJ2-2; D gene: NA; CDR3 DNA: TGTGCCACCGAGGATACCGGGGAGCTGTTTTTT; CDR3 protein: CATEDTGELFF
clone size: few; V gene: TRBV6-5; J gene: TRBJ2-1; D gene: TRBD2; CDR3 DNA: TGTGCCAGCAGTTACTCGACTAGCGGACACAATGAGCAGTTCTTC; CDR3 protein: CASSYSTSGHNEQFF
clone size: NA; V gene: TRBV19; J gene: TRBJ1-5; D gene: NA; CDR3 DNA: TGTGCCAGTAGTATTGGGTCAGGGAATCAGCCCCAGCATTTT; CDR3 protein: CASSIGSGNQPQHF
clone size: few; V gene: TRBV7-9; J gene: TRBJ1-1; D gene: TRBD1; CDR3 DNA: TGTGCCAGCAGACCCGCCAGGGGGCATGTGAACACTGAAGCTTTCTTT; CDR3 protein: CASRPARGHVNTEAFF
clone size: once; V gene: TRBV6-5; J gene: TRBJ2-7; D gene: NA; CDR3 DNA: TGTGCCAGCAGTACCTCTCCGGCAGGAGCTTACGAGCAGTACTTC; CDR3 protein: CASSTSPAGAYEQYF
clone size: NA; V gene: TRBV4-2; J gene: TRBJ2-5; D gene: TRBD2; CDR3 DNA: TGTGCCAGCAGCCAGGAGACTAGCGGGCAAGAGACCCAGTACTTC; CDR3 protein: CASSQETSGQETQYF
clone size: NA; V gene: TRBV27; J gene: TRBJ1-1; D gene: NA; CDR3 DNA: TGTGCCAGCAGTTTCGGGTTTATGAACACTGAAGCTTTCTTT; CDR3 protein: CASSFGFMNTEAFF
clone size: once; V gene: TRBV7-9; J gene: TRBJ2-5; D gene: TRBD1; CDR3 DNA: TGTGCCAGCAGCTTATGGAGCAGGGGACAGCAAGAGACCCAGTACTTC; CDR3 protein: CASSLWSRGQQETQYF
clone size: NA; V gene: TRBV5-1; J gene: TRBJ1-1; D gene: NA; CDR3 DNA: TGCGCCAGCAGCCAGGGAGAAAACACTGAAGCTTTCTTT; CDR3 protein: CASSQGENTEAFF
clone size: NA; V gene: TRBV6-6; J gene: TRBJ2-3; D gene: TRBD2; CDR3 DNA: TGTGCCAGCAGTTACTCGCTAGCGGGAGAGGCAGATACGCAGTATTTT; CDR3 protein: CASSYSLAGEADTQYF
clone size: NA; V gene: TRBV11-3; J gene: TRBJ2-1; D gene: NA; CDR3 DNA: TGTGCCAGCAGCTTATCAGGGTACAATGAGCAGTTCTTC; CDR3 protein: CASSLSGYNEQFF
clone size: NA; V gene: TRBV28; J gene: TRBJ2-5; D gene: TRBD1; CDR3 DNA: TGTGCCAGCAGCCGGGACAGGGGTCCGGAGACCCAGTACTTC; CDR3 protein: CASSRDRGPETQYF
clone size: NA; V gene: TRBV2; J gene: TRBJ2-1; D gene: TRBD2; CDR3 DNA: TGTGCCAGCAGTGGGGGGCTAGCGGGAGATGAGCAGTTCTTC; CDR3 protein: CASSGGLAGDEQFF
clone size: NA; V gene: TRBV7-3; J gene: TRBJ2-1; D gene: TRBD2; CDR3 DNA: TGTGCCAGCAGCTTATTGGGCGGGGGTGTCGATGAGCAGTTCTTC; CDR3 protein: CASSLLGGGVDEQFF
clone size: NA; V gene: TRBV7-9; J gene: TRBJ1-2; D gene: TRBD1; CDR3 DNA: TGTGCCAGCAGCCTCCCGACAGGGGGCTTGGATGGCTACACCTTC; CDR3 protein: CASSLPTGGLDGYTF
clone size: NA; V gene: TRBV23-1; J gene: TRBJ2-7; D gene: TRBD1; CDR3 DNA: TGCGCCAGCAGCCCCGACAGGGAATACGAGCAGTACTTC; CDR3 protein: CASSPDREYEQYF